This T cell receptor (beta chain) was found in a study of blood T cell repertoires in COVID-19. Turning to the study itself: The study drew acute and convalescent COVID-19 samples from the United States, Italy and Spain.

Using immunoSEQ multiplex PCR, the repertoire was profiled, and TCRdb retains in-frame clones only, with some absent. Of 250,000 to 300,000 clones listed, roughly 91% are singletons. CDR3 length: 15 amino acids. Germline lookup yields CDR1 SGHAT and CDR2 FQDESV (reference sequence). Germline trimming cut 3 bases from V and 6 bases from J; bases unmatched to any gene: 6. The receptor's source is a woman aged 60-75 years in a cohort exposed to, infected with or recovered from COVID-19 (not recorded which). The gene calls are TRBV11-1 and TRBJ2-7, with 12 bases lining up with TRBD1. The sequenced sample consisted of PBMCs or T cells enriched from blood (not recorded which). DNA for the CDR3: TGTGCCAGCAGCTTCGGAGGGACAGGGGGCTTCGAGCAGTACTTC. Translating it yields CASSFGGTGGFEQYF.